Listed below are T cell receptor beta chains from one sample, sequenced in a study of blood T cell repertoires in COVID-19. Generated by immunoSEQ multiplex PCR, the TCRdb table keeps only in-frame clones and is missing some. The table records approximately 25,000 clones, over 80% of them present only once. Sequencing was carried out using peripheral blood. Receptors were obtained from an elderly woman with acute or convalescent COVID-19. Each CDR3 is given with its conserved first and last residue. The D gene is left open where the match is weak. Size tells how often a clone was seen (once, few, many) or the class of an expanded clone, and some rows leave it out.

TRBJ1-2 | TRBV5-6 | NA | NA | TGTGCCAGCAGCTTGGGACAGCTCACATATGGCTACACCTTC | CASSLGQLTYGYTF
TRBJ2-5 | TRBV18 | TRBD1 | NA | TGTGCCAGCTCACCCCCATCGACAGGGGGCGAGGAGACCCAGTACTTC | CASSPPSTGGEETQYF
TRBJ1-2 | TRBV29-1 | NA | NA | TGCAGCGTTGAAGGGGGGCGACCCTATGGCTACACCTTC | CSVEGGRPYGYTF
TRBJ1-1 | TRBV9 | TRBD1 | NA | TGTGCCAGCAGCGCCCTGACAGGGGGAAACGCTGAAGCTTTCTTT | CASSALTGGNAEAFF
TRBJ2-2 | TRBV2 | NA | NA | TGTGCCAGCAGCCGAGAGGGGGGGCCTTCGAACACCGGGGAGCTGTTTTTT | CASSREGGPSNTGELFF
TRBJ2-7 | TRBV2 | TRBD2 | NA | TGTGCCAGCAGTGAAGGAAAGAGCGGGAGTCGCTACGAGCAGTACTTC | CASSEGKSGSRYEQYF
TRBJ2-5 | TRBV5-1 | TRBD2 | NA | TGCGCCAGCAGCTTGGCCCCTAGCGGGGGGGCCCGCGAGACCCAGTACTTC | CASSLAPSGGARETQYF
TRBJ2-1 | TRBV6-4 | TRBD2 | NA | TGTGCCAGCAGTGATTTGGGTAGCGGGGGAGAGCAGTTCTTC | CASSDLGSGGEQFF
TRBJ1-2 | TRBV19 | NA | NA | TGTGCCAGTATGAGCAGGGTGTTCAGCGGCTACACCTTC | CASMSRVFSGYTF
TRBJ1-3 | TRBV5-1 | NA | NA | TGCGCCAGCTCCGCGGGGGGCTCTGGAAACACCATATATTTT | CASSAGGSGNTIYF
TRBJ1-2 | TRBV28 | NA | few | TGTGCCAGCCAAGCTCCCGGCAGGGCAGCCCATGGCTACACCTTC | CASQAPGRAAHGYTF
TRBJ1-2 | TRBV7-3 | TRBD1 | NA | TGTGCCAGCAGCCTACAGGGGTCGGGTGGCTACACCTTC | CASSLQGSGGYTF
TRBJ1-2 | TRBV19 | NA | NA | TGTGCCAGTAGTTCCCTGGGCGGCTACACCTTC | CASSSLGGYTF
TRBJ2-5 | TRBV7-9 | TRBD2 | NA | TGTGCCAGCAGCTTAGGGGAGGGAAGGCCCCAGTACTTC | CASSLGEGRPQYF
TRBJ2-3 | TRBV4-2 | NA | NA | TGTGCCAGCAGCCCCCTAGGCACAGATACGCAGTATTTT | CASSPLGTDTQYF
TRBJ2-3 | TRBV9 | NA | NA | TGTGCCAGCAGCGGGGGGACTCGCCCAGATACGCAGTATTTT | CASSGGTRPDTQYF
TRBJ2-2 | TRBV4-2 | TRBD1 | NA | TGTGCCAGCAGCCGATCCGGGACAGCTTCCACCGGGGAGCTGTTTTTT | CASSRSGTASTGELFF
TRBJ2-5 | TRBV4-1 | NA | NA | TGCGCCAGCAGCCAAGGCGGGGGCGGGCAAGAGACCCAGTACTTC | CASSQGGGGQETQYF